What follows is one T cell receptor beta chain and its context. The record originates from a study of blood T cell repertoires in COVID-19. In the study overall: Samples taken during acute and convalescent COVID-19 were collected in the United States, Italy and Spain.

Generated by immunoSEQ multiplex PCR, the TCRdb table keeps only in-frame clones and is missing some. Found here are about 180,000 clones, less than 90% of them singletons; the top ten hold 20% to 25%. V was clipped by 0 bases and J by 2 bases; unmatched bases: 9. CDR1 is LGHNA and CDR2 is YSLEER in the germline V gene. The length of the CDR3 is 17 residues. The chain links TRBV4-3 to TRBJ1-1; 7 bases are a match to TRBD1. Material: peripheral blood. The receptor was isolated from a man between 65 and 80 years old with active or convalescent COVID-19. The CDR3 protein is CASSQEKTQGVNTEAFF. The CDR3 nucleotides read TGCGCCAGCAGCCAAGAAAAAACCCAGGGGGTCAACACTGAAGCTTTCTTT.